This T cell receptor (beta chain) was observed in a study of blood T cell repertoires in COVID-19. In the study overall: Material from acute and convalescent COVID-19 was sourced from the United States, Italy and Spain. From T cells, B-cell-depleted T cells, or PBMCs came the material, which was cDNA or gDNA.

Trimming at V came to 0 bases and at J to 5 bases, leaving 3 bases not matched to a gene. Germline loops: CDR1 SGDLS, CDR2 YYNGEE. The CDR3 contains 15 residues. Only in-frame clones appear in the TCRdb table, and some are missing; sequencing was by immunoSEQ multiplex PCR. This sample yields about 140,000 clones, of which 75% to 80% are seen a single time; roughly 9% belongs to the top ten. The sample taken for sequencing was peripheral blood. This chain joins TRBV9 and TRBJ2-2; TRBD1 matches at 8 bases. The receptor comes from a woman in her fifties or sixties with active or convalescent COVID-19. CDR3 in amino acids: CASSVATGGTGELFF. As DNA, the CDR3 is TGTGCCAGCAGCGTAGCTACAGGGGGGACCGGGGAGCTGTTTTTT.